These 2 T cell receptor beta chains were all obtained from the same sample, sequenced in a study of cytomegalovirus exposure and HLA in healthy donors. Clones were sequenced by immunoSEQ multiplex PCR, and TCRdb holds only the in-frame ones, with some missing. In the table there are hundreds of thousands of clones, 90% of which are singletons. Sequences were obtained from PBMCs. The receptors here all came from a woman under 40 in good health and CMV-seronegative.

J is TRBJ2-7 and V is TRBV6-1; D remains unclear. The CDR3 has 15 residues. V lost 1 base to trimming and J lost 2 bases, with 12 bases between them. Looked up from germline, CDR1 is MNHNS and CDR2 is SASEGT. For the CDR3, the DNA is TGTGCCAGCAGTGAAGGCAGAGTACTTGCCTACGAGCAGTACTTC. It is translated as CASSEGRVLAYEQYF.

This chain uses TRBV27 with TRBJ2-5, with TRBD2 matching 7 bases. With V trimmed by 8 bases and J by 4 bases, 10 bases remained unmatched. This CDR3 has 14 amino acids. Germline CDR1 reads MNHEY; CDR2 reads SMNVEV (reference sequence). The CDR3 loop is CASSSPGRGETQYF. Written as DNA, the CDR3 is TGTGCCAGCTCCAGCCCTGGGAGGGGAGAGACCCAGTACTTC.